The TCR beta chain under discussion was sequenced for a study of blood T cell repertoires in COVID-19. Looked up from germline, CDR1 is LNHDA and CDR2 is SQIVND (reference sequence). The CDR3 is 16 residues long. V shed 7 bases, J shed 1 base, and the junction held 12 bases outside the gene matches. Original analysis: Scientists estimated how many nucleated cells there were by amplifying reference gene primers. The assay was immunoSEQ multiplex PCR, and TCRdb's table has in-frame clones only and misses some. Clone size and V and J calls were adopted from that table, with D and trimming inferred from the DNA. The sample consists of tens of thousands of clones, about 90% of them appearing once.

The TCR comes from a human donor in a cohort sampled during active COVID-19. Sequencing used peripheral blood. The chain couples TRBV19 to TRBJ1-1; 7 positions agree with TRBD1. The CDR3 DNA reads TGTGCCAGTACCCAGACAGGGATGGCGTCGAACACTGAAGCTTTCTTT. It yields the protein CASTQTGMASNTEAFF.